What follows are 14 T cell receptor beta chains derived from one specimen sequenced in a study of early T cells in non-severe SARS-CoV-2 infection. TCRdb re-derived calls from the 5' RACE reads in MiXCR, one entry per CDR3 protein. Altogether fewer than 30,000 distinct CDR3 sequences are present, about 4.5% being singletons, with the ten largest covering approximately 15%. The specimen sequenced was whole blood. The origin of the receptors is an adult who was a healthcare worker with PCR-confirmed SARS-CoV-2 infection or an uninfected control (not recorded which).

This clonotype turned up a few times. The V gene is TRBV29-1, the J gene TRBJ1-2; maybe TRBD1 (6 bases). The V gene lost 5 bases and the J gene lost 4 bases, with 11 bases spanning the gap. Germline V lookup: CDR1 SQVTM, CDR2 ANQGSEA. This CDR3 has 12 residues. CDR3 in amino acids: CSVLTGVYGYTF. In DNA form, the CDR3 reads TGCAGCGTTCTGACAGGAGTCTATGGCTACACCTTC.

This clonotype occurred many times. The chain joins TRBV5-1 to TRBJ2-5, with D perhaps matching TRBD2 (6 bases). Trimming left V 1 base short and J 5 bases short, with 15 bases between. The germline gives CDR1 SGHRS, CDR2 YFSETQ. The CDR3 covers 15 residues. CDR3 in amino acids: CASSLYGGGIETQYF. CDR3 DNA: TGCGCCAGCAGCTTGTACGGGGGTGGAATCGAGACCCAGTACTTC.

This clonotype has a count of ten or more. This chain links TRBV12-3 or TRBV12-4 with TRBJ2-7, with D perhaps TRBD1 (5 bases). The V end was cut by 1 base, the J end by 4 bases, with 8 bases between. The CDR3 has 13 residues. The CDR3 coding sequence is TGTGCCAGCAGTTTAGGGACACAATACGAGCAGTACTTC. Amino acids: CASSLGTQYEQYF.

This clonotype was detected ten times or more. The genes are TRBV14 and TRBJ2-7; the D is unclear. CDR1 and CDR2 from the germline V gene are SGHDN and FVKESK. The CDR3 spans 11 residues. V dropped 3 bases and J dropped 6 bases, with 6 bases sitting between them. CDR3 loop: CASSQYSEQYF. DNA of the CDR3: TGTGCCAGCAGCCAGTATAGCGAGCAGTACTTC.

This clonotype was recorded at least ten times. The rearrangement links TRBV14 to TRBJ2-1, with no clear D. The CDR3 sequence is 12 residues long. Germline V gene sequence: CDR1 SGHDN, CDR2 FVKESK. V was pared by 3 bases and J by 4 bases, with 4 bases between. The chain's CDR3 is CASSHTYNEQFF. The CDR3 DNA follows: TGTGCCAGCAGCCACACTTACAATGAGCAGTTCTTC.

Details on this clonotype: Possible read error: a much larger clone is one base away. The chain has TRBV7-3 and TRBJ2-5; D ambiguous. The CDR3 runs to 9 residues. Per the germline V gene, CDR1 is SGHTA and CDR2 is FQGTGA. The CDR3: CASSLIGDF. CDR3 coding DNA: TGTGCCAGCAGCTTAATTGGGGACTTC.

In this sample, this clonotype turned up a few times. The chain combines TRBV4-2 with TRBJ1-3, with D possibly TRBD1 on 5 matching bases. The CDR3 spans 14 residues. Per germline, CDR1 LGHNA and CDR2 YNFKEQ. With 0 bases removed from V and 2 bases from J, the gap between germline ends came to 5 bases. CDR3 sequence: CASSQEGAGNTIYF. DNA for the CDR3: TGTGCCAGCAGCCAAGAGGGGGCTGGAAACACCATATATTTT.

This clonotype was seen at least ten times. This chain links TRBV7-2 with TRBJ2-7; TRBD1 aligns across 9 bases. Looked up from germline, CDR1 is SGHTA and CDR2 is FQGNSA. V shed 5 bases, J shed 5 bases, and the junction held 10 bases outside the gene matches. The length of the CDR3 is 15 residues. In DNA form, the CDR3 reads TGTGCCAGCAGCCCCGGGACAGGGCCATTGAACGAGCAGTACTTC. Translated, it gives CASSPGTGPLNEQYF.

This clonotype was seen at least ten times. This rearrangement joins TRBV5-4 to TRBJ2-3; D call uncertain. V was cut by 2 bases and J by 0 bases, with 10 bases left in between. The CDR3 runs to 15 residues. CDR1 is SGHNT and CDR2 is YYREEE in the germline V gene (reference sequence). CDR3 protein: CASSLDLQSTDTQYF. CDR3 bases: TGTGCCAGCAGCTTAGACCTCCAAAGCACAGATACGCAGTATTTT.

By frequency in the sample, this clonotype is medium-sized. This sequence joins TRBV6-1 and TRBJ2-3; D is undetermined. Germline V gene lookup returns CDR1 MNHNS and CDR2 SASEGT. CDR3 length: 12 amino acids. V lost 5 bases and J 2 bases, leaving 5 bases between the germline ends. CDR3 sequence: CASSLNTDTQYF. DNA of the CDR3: TGTGCCAGCAGTCTCAACACAGATACGCAGTATTTT.

The V gene is TRBV12-3 or TRBV12-4, the J gene TRBJ1-1; no clear D gene. Trimming took 3 bases from V and 0 from J, leaving 8 bases between them. The CDR3 extends over 14 amino acids. Here the CDR3 DNA reads TGTGCCAGCAGTTTCTTGCCCTTGAACACTGAAGCTTTCTTT. It is translated as CASSFLPLNTEAFF.

This clonotype was seen at least ten times. CDR3 DNA: TGTGCCTGGAGTGTACTGGGACAGGGGACCTACGAGCAGTACTTC. Amino acid sequence: CAWSVLGQGTYEQYF. The chain couples TRBV30 to TRBJ2-7, with 10 bases aligning to TRBD1. The CDR3 loop spans 15 amino acids. Germline lookup yields CDR1 GTSNPN and CDR2 SVGIG (reference sequence). Germline trimming cut 0 bases from V and 2 bases from J; bases unmatched to any gene: 4.

This clonotype has just a few counts. The chain joins TRBV28 to TRBJ2-7; 13 nucleotides agree with TRBD2. V lost 4 bases to trimming and J lost 4 bases; unmatched junction nucleotides: 4. The CDR3 sequence is 15 residues long. Looked up from germline, CDR1 is MDHEN and CDR2 is SYDVKM. The CDR3 sequence is CASSYPGLAGYEQYF. The DNA of the CDR3 is TGTGCCAGCAGTTATCCGGGACTAGCGGGATACGAGCAGTACTTC.

At least ten counts were recorded for this clonotype. The chain is built from TRBV9 and TRBJ2-1; TRBD2 aligns across 7 bases. The CDR3 length is 15 residues. After removal of 1 base from V and 10 bases from J, the junction contained 11 bases not matched to a gene. The germline V gene has CDR1 SGDLS and CDR2 YYNGEE. The CDR3 nucleotides read TGTGCCAGCAGCGTAACCACTAGCGCCGGAATGGAGCAGTTCTTC. It is translated as CASSVTTSAGMEQFF.